The 32 T cell receptor beta chains below come from one sample, sequenced in a study of T cell changes during pregnancy in multiple sclerosis (dated by TCRdb to about 2019). Libraries came from the immunoSEQ multiplex PCR assay. TCRdb provides this immuneACCESS table in a form limited to in-frame rearrangements. Some clones are lacking; in checked studies, under half of them reflect an unresolved V gene, and why the rest are absent is not known. This sample holds about 50,000 clones; roughly nine tenths were observed only once. The ten largest clones represent 0.39% of the sample. The source material was CD4+ T cells from peripheral blood mononuclear cells, sampled after pregnancy. The receptors were gathered from a female donor with multiple sclerosis, enrolled in a pregnancy study.

The gene calls are TRBV5-1 and TRBJ2-1; TRBD2 agrees at 9 bases. The germline gives CDR1 SGHRS, CDR2 YFSETQ. J lost 5 bases, V lost 1 base, and 4 bases had no gene match. The CDR3 runs 15 residues. The chain's CDR3 is CASSLRTSENNEQFF. The CDR3 nucleotides read TGCGCCAGCAGCTTGAGGACTAGCGAGAACAATGAGCAGTTCTTC.

V is TRBV9 and J is TRBJ1-5; TRBD1 aligns across 8 bases. The CDR3 is 15 amino acids. The V gene's germline CDR1 is SGDLS and CDR2 YYNGEE. The V segment lost 3 bases and the J segment 8 bases; nucleotides outside the gene matches: 10. CDR3 nucleotides: TGTGCCAGCAGCGGAGGCGTTTCGGGACAGGAGCCCCAGCATTTT. It yields the protein CASSGGVSGQEPQHF.

The chain couples TRBV15 to TRBJ2-7; 8 bases are shared with TRBD1. The germline V gene has CDR1 LNHNV and CDR2 YYDKDF (reference sequence). CDR3 length: 15 amino acids. V shed 3 bases and J 2 bases; nucleotides not matched to a gene: 6. The chain's CDR3 is CATSRGDRGTYEQYF. The CDR3 nucleotides are TGTGCCACCAGCAGGGGCGACAGGGGAACCTACGAGCAGTACTTC.

The chain employs TRBV5-1 and TRBJ2-1, with 7 bases that match TRBD2. This CDR3 is built from 13 residues. The junction had 10 bases not matched to a gene; V was cut back by 7 bases and J by 9 bases. Germline CDR1 and CDR2: SGHRS and YFSETQ. The CDR3 nucleotides are TGCGCCAGCGGGGGGGAGGCGACGGGTGAGCAGTTCTTC. Amino acid sequence: CASGGEATGEQFF.

The chain couples TRBV6-1 to TRBJ1-2; TRBD1 might be the D (6 bases). The CDR3 loop spans 13 amino acids. Trimming cost V 5 bases and J 8 bases, with 15 bases left between them. The V gene's germline CDR1 is MNHNS and CDR2 SASEGT. As DNA, the CDR3 is TGTGCCAGCAGTCCAAACAGGGTCGGGGGCTACACCTTC. This codes for CASSPNRVGGYTF.

This clone was observed a single time. This chain joins TRBV18 and TRBJ2-1; no definite D call. The CDR3 has 11 amino acids. Per germline, CDR1 KGHSH and CDR2 LQKENI. Trimming cost V 6 bases and J 8 bases, with 8 bases left between them. The DNA for the CDR3 is TGTGCCAGCTCCCGAGACTATGAGCAGTTCTTC. It encodes CASSRDYEQFF.

The rearrangement links TRBV7-7 to TRBJ2-1; D possibly corresponds to TRBD1 (5 bases). Germline loops: CDR1 SSHAT, CDR2 FNYEAQ (reference sequence). V shed 1 base and J shed 9 bases, with 10 bases lying between them. There are 13 residues in the CDR3. CDR3 in amino acids: CASSLDRSGEQFF. DNA of the CDR3: TGTGCCAGCAGCTTAGACAGGTCCGGTGAGCAGTTCTTC.

The chain has TRBV6-6 and TRBJ1-2; 9 bases align to TRBD1. Trimming cost V 5 bases and J 5 bases; bases outside gene matches: 9. CDR3 length: 15 residues. Looked up from germline, CDR1 is MNHNY and CDR2 is SVGAGI (reference sequence). CDR3: CASSLRQGQGYGYTF. CDR3 bases: TGTGCCAGCAGTCTCCGGCAAGGACAGGGGTATGGCTACACCTTC.

The CDR3 region is CASSYRGGTGELFF. In DNA, the CDR3 is TGTGCCAGTAGTTACAGGGGCGGCACCGGGGAGCTGTTTTTT. This sequence joins TRBV19 and TRBJ2-2; 7 positions agree with TRBD1. The CDR3 is 14 amino acids. Germline V gives CDR1 LNHDA, CDR2 SQIVND (reference sequence). The V segment lost 5 bases and the J segment 4 bases; nucleotides outside the gene matches: 4.

The rearrangement joins TRBV30 to TRBJ1-6; D remains unclear. Germline V gives CDR1 GTSNPN, CDR2 SVGIG (reference sequence). The CDR3 totals 12 residues. V lost 2 bases and J 6 bases, leaving 5 bases between the germline ends. The DNA of the CDR3 is TGTGCCTGGAGTCCCTCTAATTCACCCCTCCACTTT. Its translation: CAWSPSNSPLHF. The whole variable domain, filled in from reference TRBV30 and TRBJ1-6, reads SQTIHQWPATLVQPVGSPLSLECTVEGTSNPNLYWYRQAAGRGLQLLFYSVGIGQISSEVPQNLSASRPQDRQFILSSKKLLLSDSGFYLCAWSPSNSPLHFGNGTRLTVT.

The V gene is TRBV2, the J gene TRBJ2-1; TRBD2 might be the D (5 bases). The CDR3 spans 11 residues. Trimming left V 9 bases short and J 8 bases short, with 11 bases between. Germline V lookup: CDR1 SNHLY, CDR2 FYNNEI. CDR3 DNA sequence: TGTGCCAGGGGAGTATGGGATGAGCAGTTCTTC. This translates into CARGVWDEQFF.

The chain joins TRBV5-5 to TRBJ1-1; no definite D call. The CDR3 loop spans 13 amino acids. Germline CDR1 reads SGHKS; CDR2 reads YYEKEE (reference sequence). The V end was cut by 0 bases, the J end by 2 bases, with 5 bases between. The CDR3 DNA reads TGTGCCAGCAGCTTGGGTATCAACACTGAAGCTTTCTTT. Its translation is CASSLGINTEAFF.

Only one count was recorded for this clone. J is TRBJ2-3 and V is TRBV5-4; TRBD1 agrees at 7 bases. The ends lost 6 bases at V and 5 bases at J; junction bases unmatched: 6. From germline, CDR1 is SGHNT and CDR2 YYREEE (reference sequence). The CDR3 length is 13 residues. The CDR3 here is CASKTGQEDTQYF. The DNA for the CDR3 is TGTGCCAGCAAGACAGGGCAGGAAGATACGCAGTATTTT. Together with reference TRBV5-4 and TRBJ2-3, the CDR3 gives the full variable domain: ETGVTQSPTHLIKTRGQQVTLRCSSQSGHNTVSWYQQALGQGPQFIFQYYREEENGRGNFPPRFSGLQFPNYSSELNVNALELDDSALYLCASKTGQEDTQYFGPGTRLTVL.

This clone occurred a few times. The gene calls are TRBV30 and TRBJ1-5; 8 bases line up with TRBD1. CDR1 and CDR2 from the germline V gene are GTSNPN and SVGIG (reference sequence). The CDR3 has 15 amino acids. J was trimmed by 5 bases and V by 4 bases; bases with no gene match: 10. The CDR3 spells CAWNAHGTGDQPQHF. The DNA of the CDR3 is TGTGCCTGGAATGCTCACGGGACAGGAGATCAGCCCCAGCATTTT.

The CDR3: CASSPGLAGGRDTQYF. The CDR3 coding sequence is TGTGCCAGCAGCCCCGGACTAGCGGGAGGGCGCGATACGCAGTATTTT. V usage is TRBV7-2 and J usage is TRBJ2-3, with 15 positions matching TRBD2. This CDR3 spans 16 amino acids. Unmatched junction bases numbered 6, after V lost 5 bases and J lost 6 bases. Germline values: CDR1 SGHTA, CDR2 FQGNSA.

This chain uses TRBV5-4 with TRBJ1-3; 9 bases align to TRBD1. Germline CDR1 and CDR2: SGHNT and YYREEE (reference sequence). CDR3 length: 15 residues. The J segment lost 4 bases and the V segment lost 4 bases, leaving 6 bases of the junction unmatched. Written as DNA, the CDR3 is TGTGCCAGCAGCCTGGACAGGGGAGTCGGAAACACCATATATTTT. It codes for CASSLDRGVGNTIYF.

This sequence joins TRBV6-6 and TRBJ2-7; D call uncertain. CDR1 MNHNY and CDR2 SVGAGI come from the germline V gene (reference sequence). CDR3 size: 12 residues. Trimming left V 6 bases short and J 1 base short, with 7 bases between. The CDR3 is CASSQTSYEQYF. In DNA, the CDR3 is TGTGCCAGCAGCCAGACATCCTACGAGCAGTACTTC.

V is TRBV19 and J is TRBJ2-2, with D possibly TRBD1 on 5 matching bases. The CDR3 runs to 14 residues. Germline V gives CDR1 LNHDA, CDR2 SQIVND (reference sequence). The V end was cut by 8 bases, the J end by 0 bases, with 10 bases between. CDR3 amino acids: CASAGIPNTGELFF. CDR3 DNA sequence: TGTGCCAGTGCAGGGATTCCGAACACCGGGGAGCTGTTTTTT.

This clone occurred once. V gene TRBV2 combines with J gene TRBJ2-1, with 8 bases identical to TRBD2. The CDR3 has 15 residues. CDR1 and CDR2 (germline): SNHLY, FYNNEI. Losses at the gene ends were 5 bases for V and 7 bases for J; bases not matched to a gene: 10. The CDR3 region is CASSSLGLASNEQFF. The CDR3 DNA reads as TGTGCCAGCAGTAGCCTTGGACTAGCCTCGAATGAGCAGTTCTTC.

The chain is built from TRBV6-6 and TRBJ1-3, with D unresolved. The germline CDR1 and CDR2 sequences are MNHNY and SVGAGI (reference sequence). This CDR3 has 15 amino acids. V dropped 8 bases and J dropped 0 bases, with 14 bases sitting between them. The CDR3 DNA sequence: TGTGCCAGCGGCCGGGATTTTCCCTCTGGAAACACCATATATTTT. It specifies CASGRDFPSGNTIYF.

This rearrangement joins TRBV5-1 to TRBJ2-1; 7 bases agree with TRBD2. The germline gives CDR1 SGHRS, CDR2 YFSETQ. This CDR3 has 15 residues. V lost 0 bases to trimming and J lost 4 bases; unmatched junction nucleotides: 4. Written as DNA, the CDR3 is TGCGCCAGCAGCTTGGGACTAGCAGATTACAATGAGCAGTTCTTC. Translation: CASSLGLADYNEQFF.

A remark on this clone: Compared with germline, one end of the junction differs, possibly owing to a read error. This same CDR3 is encoded by further DNA sequences in the sample. The chain uses TRBV25-1 and TRBJ2-7; D is unclear. CDR1 is MGHDK, CDR2 SYGVNS, per germline. This CDR3 has 11 amino acids. The CDR3 is CASSVSYEQYF. The CDR3, as DNA: TGTGCCAGCTCGGTGTCCTACGAACAGTACTTC.

The V gene is TRBV28, the J gene TRBJ1-4, with a tentative D call TRBD1 (6 bases). Trimming took 10 bases from V and 8 from J, leaving 14 bases between them. Germline V gene data show CDR1 as MDHEN and CDR2 as SYDVKM. There are 12 residues in the CDR3. The CDR3 DNA follows: TGTGCCACCGGGGGGCGGGGGGAAAAACTGTTTTTT. Translation: CATGGRGEKLFF.

This sequence joins TRBV19 and TRBJ2-1; a weak D match, TRBD2 (6 bases). This CDR3 has 12 residues. The V and J ends lost 7 bases and 6 bases respectively, with 10 bases between them. Germline V CDR1 and CDR2: LNHDA, SQIVND (reference sequence). The CDR3 region is CASKEGSNEQFF. CDR3 bases: TGTGCCAGTAAGGAGGGGAGCAATGAGCAGTTCTTC.

Only one count was recorded for this clone. The chain couples TRBV5-1 to TRBJ2-2; weak D call: TRBD2 (5 bases). Germline lookup yields CDR1 SGHRS and CDR2 YFSETQ. The CDR3 has 15 amino acids. The V and J ends lost 4 bases and 4 bases respectively, with 14 bases between them. CDR3 DNA: TGCGCCAGCAGCCCGGAGGTCCTTGGCACCGGGGAGCTGTTTTTT. Translating gives CASSPEVLGTGELFF. Drawing the rest from reference TRBV5-1 and TRBJ2-2, the complete variable domain is KAGVTQTPRYLIKTRGQQVTLSCSPISGHRSVSWYQQTPGQGLQFLFEYFSETQRNKGNFPGRFSGRQFSNSRSEMNVSTLELGDSALYLCASSPEVLGTGELFFGEGSRLTVL.

The chain has TRBV10-3 and TRBJ2-7; 13 nucleotides agree with TRBD2. V lost 2 bases to trimming and J lost 3 bases; unmatched junction nucleotides: 1. This CDR3 comprises 15 residues. Germline V gene sequence: CDR1 ENHRY, CDR2 SYGVKD. The CDR3 region has the DNA TGTGCCATCAGTGAGGGGACTAGCGGGGACTACGAGCAGTACTTC. This gives the protein CAISEGTSGDYEQYF.

The chain joins TRBV6-1 to TRBJ1-1, with 7 bases lining up with TRBD1. CDR1 and CDR2 from the germline V gene are MNHNS and SASEGT. The CDR3 sequence is 13 residues long. V lost 7 bases and J lost 8; bases outside the gene matches: 10. CDR3 region: CASMGTATLEAFF. The CDR3 DNA reads TGTGCCAGCATGGGGACAGCAACGCTCGAAGCTTTCTTT.

V is TRBV10-3 and J is TRBJ2-3; 12 bases line up with TRBD2. The CDR3 has 14 residues. CDR1 is ENHRY, CDR2 SYGVKD, per germline. The ends lost 6 bases at V and 5 bases at J; junction bases unmatched: 3. CDR3 DNA: TGTGCCATCAGGGCTAGCGGGGGGGAAGATACGCAGTATTTT. Encoded protein: CAIRASGGEDTQYF.

This clone was counted a single time. In nucleotides, the CDR3 is TGTGCCAGCAGCGTCACAGGGGGCTATGGCTACACCTTC. Protein product: CASSVTGGYGYTF. The chain combines TRBV7-2 with TRBJ1-2; 8 positions agree with TRBD1. V was pared by 5 bases and J by 4 bases, with 3 bases of the junction left unmatched. The CDR3 consists of 13 residues. Germline V CDR1 and CDR2: SGHTA, FQGNSA.

The chain links TRBV5-4 to TRBJ2-7; D is undetermined. The CDR3 has 14 amino acids. Trimming took 4 bases from V and 2 from J, leaving 13 bases between them. The germline CDR1 and CDR2 sequences are SGHNT and YYREEE (reference sequence). The CDR3 DNA sequence: TGTGCCAGCAGCCCATTTCGCGGCACCTACGAGCAGTACTTC. Translating it yields CASSPFRGTYEQYF. Together with reference TRBV5-4 and TRBJ2-7, the CDR3 gives the full variable domain: ETGVTQSPTHLIKTRGQQVTLRCSSQSGHNTVSWYQQALGQGPQFIFQYYREEENGRGNFPPRFSGLQFPNYSSELNVNALELDDSALYLCASSPFRGTYEQYFGPGTRLTVT.

The chain is built from TRBV5-6 and TRBJ2-5; D perhaps matches TRBD1 (5 bases). The germline V gene has CDR1 SGHDT and CDR2 YYEEEE. V dropped 4 bases and J dropped 0 bases, with 16 bases sitting between them. The CDR3 runs to 16 residues. The CDR3 loop reads CASSRSGAKYQETQYF. As DNA, the CDR3 is TGTGCCAGCAGCCGGTCTGGGGCAAAGTACCAAGAGACCCAGTACTTC. Using reference TRBV5-6 and TRBJ2-5 for the parts outside the CDR3, the full variable domain is DAGVTQSPTHLIKTRGQQVTLRCSPKSGHDTVSWYQQALGQGPQFIFQYYEEEERQRGNFPDRFSGHQFPNYSSELNVNALLLGDSALYLCASSRSGAKYQETQYFGPGTRLLVL.

The gene calls are TRBV27 and TRBJ1-2; D is unclear. The germline gives CDR1 MNHEY, CDR2 SMNVEV (reference sequence). This CDR3 is 11 amino acids long. The V gene lost 4 bases and the J gene lost 14 bases, with 14 bases spanning the gap. The CDR3 is CASSSPYSRTF. Here the CDR3 DNA reads TGTGCCAGCAGTTCCCCGTACAGTAGAACCTTC.